The 13 T cell receptor beta chains reported below all come from one sample, sequenced in a study of blood T cell repertoires in COVID-19. Measured with immunoSEQ multiplex PCR; TCRdb has only the in-frame clones, and not every one. The data show approximately 260,000 clones, 84% seen once. Sequencing was done on a sample of PBMCs or T cells enriched from blood (not recorded which). These receptors were collected from a man younger than 45 with acute COVID-19.

The V gene is TRBV4-1, the J gene TRBJ1-2; 9 positions agree with TRBD1. The CDR3 is 16 amino acids. V was pared by 2 bases and J by 8 bases, with 12 bases of the junction left unmatched. The germline gives CDR1 MGHRA, CDR2 YSYEKL. CDR3 amino acids: CASSQTRDRDSRGYTF. CDR3 in DNA: TGCGCCAGCAGCCAAACCCGGGACAGGGACAGTCGAGGCTACACCTTC.

The chain uses TRBV5-4 and TRBJ1-2; possible D gene TRBD1, 5 bases. The CDR3 is 15 residues long. Looked up from germline, CDR1 is SGHNT and CDR2 is YYREEE (reference sequence). Trimming stripped 4 bases from V and 4 bases from J, with 17 bases between. As DNA, the CDR3 is TGTGCCAGCAGCCTAGGGACTGTCGGGGGCTATGGCTACACCTTC. Protein: CASSLGTVGGYGYTF.

The chain employs TRBV10-1 and TRBJ2-2, with D unresolved. Germline CDR1 is WNHNN and CDR2 is SYGVQD (reference sequence). The CDR3 is 13 residues long. Trimming removed 0 bases at V and 5 bases at J, with 4 bases between. The DNA for the CDR3 is TGCGCCAGCAGTGAGTCGCGGACCGGGGAGCTGTTTTTT. Its protein is CASSESRTGELFF.

V is TRBV5-4 and J is TRBJ1-1; no clear D. The CDR3 is 13 residues long. V gave up 1 base and J gave up 5 bases, with 9 bases separating them. Germline V lookup: CDR1 SGHNT, CDR2 YYREEE (reference sequence). The CDR3 spells CASSLRGGTEAFF. For the CDR3, the DNA is TGTGCCAGCAGCTTGCGGGGAGGAACTGAAGCTTTCTTT. Full variable domain (remainder filled in from reference TRBV5-4 and TRBJ1-1): ETGVTQSPTHLIKTRGQQVTLRCSSQSGHNTVSWYQQALGQGPQFIFQYYREEENGRGNFPPRFSGLQFPNYSSELNVNALELDDSALYLCASSLRGGTEAFFGQGTRLTVV.

The chain carries TRBV28 and TRBJ1-1; D not resolved. The CDR3 consists of 16 residues. The V end was cut by 6 bases, the J end by 4 bases, with 21 bases between. In germline, CDR1 is MDHEN, CDR2 SYDVKM. CDR3 amino acids: CASRPPPGKGSTEAFF. The CDR3 bases are TGTGCCAGCAGACCCCCCCCCGGGAAGGGAAGCACTGAAGCTTTCTTT.

The chain links TRBV6-5 to TRBJ1-1, with TRBD1 matching over 7 bases. Germline-derived CDR1 and CDR2 are MNHEY and SVGAGI. This CDR3 contains 14 residues. With 0 bases clipped from V and 6 bases from J, the junction kept 4 bases outside the gene matches. The CDR3 nucleotides are TGTGCCAGCAGTTACTCGGGACAGATCGCTGAAGCTTTCTTT. Residues: CASSYSGQIAEAFF.

This sequence joins TRBV25-1 and TRBJ2-7; TRBD1 might be the D (6 bases). CDR1 and CDR2 from the germline V gene are MGHDK and SYGVNS. CDR3 length equals 11 residues. The CDR3 sequence: CGWGRGYEQYV. The CDR3 DNA is TGTGGCTGGGGCAGGGGCTACGAGCAGTACGTC.

The chain combines TRBV9 with TRBJ2-2; the match to TRBD1 covers 7 bases. CDR3 length: 14 amino acids. The germline gives CDR1 SGDLS, CDR2 YYNGEE. Unmatched junction bases numbered 3, after V lost 4 bases and J lost 3 bases. The CDR3, as DNA: TGTGCCAGCAGCCAACAGGGGTACACCGGGGAGCTGTTTTTT. As protein: CASSQQGYTGELFF.

V usage is TRBV7-9 and J usage is TRBJ1-2; D is possibly TRBD1 (5 bases). Germline V gene lookup returns CDR1 SEHNR and CDR2 FQNEAQ (reference sequence). CDR3 length: 17 amino acids. Trimming stripped 5 bases from V and 5 bases from J, with 24 bases between. The CDR3 DNA reads as TGTGCCAGCAGCCCCCTTGGGCACGGCTCTGGGGGGTATGGCTACACCTTC. Its translation: CASSPLGHGSGGYGYTF. Combining the CDR3 with reference TRBV7-9 and TRBJ1-2 gives the whole variable domain DTGVSQNPRHKITKRGQNVTFRCDPISEHNRLYWYRQTLGQGPEFLTYFQNEAQLEKSRLLSDRFSAERPKGSFSTLEIQRTEQGDSAMYLCASSPLGHGSGGYGYTFGSGTRLTVV.

The chain recombines TRBV18 with TRBJ1-4, with 7 positions matching TRBD1. J was trimmed by 4 bases and V by 8 bases; bases with no gene match: 4. Germline loops: CDR1 KGHSH, CDR2 LQKENI. This CDR3 region has 13 residues. The CDR3 bases are TGTGCCAGCGCGGGACAGTTTAATGAAAAACTGTTTTTT. This translates into CASAGQFNEKLFF.

The chain is built from TRBV5-1 and TRBJ2-1, with D possibly TRBD2 on 6 matching bases. Trimming removed 4 bases from V and 8 bases from J, with 19 bases in between. The CDR3 contains 15 residues. From germline, CDR1 is SGHRS and CDR2 YFSETQ. DNA for the CDR3: TGCGCCAGCAGCAGCCGGGACTCCCGTGTAGATGAGCAGTTCTTC. Translating it yields CASSSRDSRVDEQFF.

The V gene is TRBV9, the J gene TRBJ2-1; 7 nucleotides align to TRBD2. The CDR3 covers 16 residues. Per the germline V gene, CDR1 is SGDLS and CDR2 is YYNGEE. After removal of 4 bases from V and 0 bases from J, the junction contained 7 bases not matched to a gene. CDR3 DNA: TGTGCCAGCAGCTGGAGCGGGAAGTCCTCCTACAATGAGCAGTTCTTC. As protein: CASSWSGKSSYNEQFF. The variable domain in full, completed from reference TRBV9 and TRBJ2-1, reads DSGVTQTPKHLITATGQRVTLRCSPRSGDLSVYWYQQSLDQGLQFLIQYYNGEERAKGNILERFSAQQFPDLHSELNLSSLELGDSALYFCASSWSGKSSYNEQFFGPGTRLTVL.

This chain uses TRBV9 with TRBJ1-1, with D tentatively TRBD1 (6 bases). Trimming removed 4 bases at V and 3 bases at J, with 13 bases between. The CDR3 is 14 residues long. Germline V gene sequence: CDR1 SGDLS, CDR2 YYNGEE. The CDR3 coding sequence is TGTGCCAGCAGCTCAACAGGGTGGGACACTGAAGCTTTCTTT. It specifies CASSSTGWDTEAFF.